This TCR beta chain comes out of a study of OX40 agonist ivuxolimab in advanced cancers. In terms of the full investigation: The costimulatory receptor OX40 (CD134) was targeted by ivuxolimab, a fully human IgG2 agonistic monoclonal antibody. Intravenous ivuxolimab was administered to patients every 2 weeks at six dose levels: 0.01, 0.1, 0.3, 1.5, 3 and 10 mg/kg. Prior anti-PD-1, anti-PD-L1 or anti-CTLA-4 therapy was permitted, and 40% of dose-escalation patients had received checkpoint inhibitors. The point of sequencing TCRbeta in the periphery was to test whether ivuxolimab changed TCR sequence diversity and drove clonal T-cell expansion. Partial responses were achieved by three dose-escalation patients, of whom one had hepatocellular carcinoma and two had cutaneous melanoma. In the dose-escalation cohort, roughly 82% of patients were male, and the mean age was 60 years with a range of roughly 23 to 79. Among the roughly 52 dose-escalation patients, about 19 had hepatocellular carcinoma, about 15 melanoma, 9 renal cell carcinoma and 9 head and neck cancer. The paper covers the monotherapy dose-escalation part of the phase I ivuxolimab trial, which included N of about 50 patients. General study outcomes and caveats: The antigen specificity of the peripheral T cells that underwent clonal expansion was not determined. In the 0.1-3.0 mg/kg groups, partial responders had among the lowest normalized peripheral clonal expansion, particularly in CD8+ T cells. Low levels of normalized T-cell clonal expansion were also seen in some nonresponding patients. After ivuxolimab, expanded clones were on average more numerous among CD8+ T cells than among CD4+ T cells. At doses of 0.1 to 3.0 mg/kg, clonal expansion of both CD4+ and CD8+ T cells in blood was seen between baseline and week 6.

To note about this clone: Which antigen it targets is not known. No quality values exist for individual bases; no much larger clone is one base distant.

From cysteine to phenylalanine, the CDR3 is 15 amino acids long. The retained sequence is limited to the CDR3, 45 bases, with the frame set at the first base. Cut back by 4 bases and 2 bases, the V and J ends lie 16 bases apart. Patients with autoimmune disease history or receiving systemic immunosuppression were excluded from the trial. In every dose cohort, peripheral blood was drawn for TCR sequencing at baseline, cycle 4 day 1, and cycle 7 day 1. Samples were obtained from an open-label, multicenter, first-in-human phase I dose-escalation trial of ivuxolimab. Adults with locally advanced or metastatic melanoma, renal cell carcinoma, hepatocellular carcinoma or head and neck squamous cell carcinoma were enrolled in the trial. Before TCR sequencing, CD4+ and CD8+ T cells were separately sorted from peripheral blood. To sequence the TCRbeta CDR3 region, genomic DNA was isolated from the sorted cells. TCRbeta CDR3 regions were sequenced using the immunoSEQ Assay. The source is immuneACCESS, and TCRdb retained only in-frame sequences with V and J called. Part of the clones is not carried over; for the studies checked, unresolved V genes explain less than half of this, and the remainder is unexplained. In this sample the table shows about 62,000 clones, 80% to 95% of which occur a single time. Under 15% of the sample comes from the top ten.

The TCR was taken from an adult with an advanced solid tumor such as melanoma, head and neck, liver or kidney cancer. Here the sequenced sample was CD4+ or CD8+ T cells sorted from blood, taken in a trial of the OX40 agonist ivuxolimab. The sequence is built from TRBV5-7 and TRBJ2-7; the D gene cannot be named for sure. TRBV5-7 is reported as an ORF; its role is uncertain. The CDR3 in this case is CASSRHSIRTYEQYF. In nucleotides, the sequence is TGTGCCAGCAGCCGACACAGCATCCGAACCTACGAGCAGTACTTC.